Below, 28 T cell receptor beta chains from the same sample are listed, as sequenced in a study of siplizumab effects on memory and regulatory T cells (dated by TCRdb to between 2018 and 2020). The method behind the library was the immunoSEQ multiplex PCR assay. This is the immuneACCESS table as TCRdb keeps it, with only in-frame sequences that have V and J called. A part of the clones is gone; compared with another copy, unresolved V genes explain less than half, and the rest is unexplained. Present in this sample are some 97,000 clones, about 94% of which were seen just once. The top ten clonotypes cover approximately 1.4% of the sample. Sequenced input: non-Treg CD4+ T cells sorted from blood. The cell subset or site label, read with the paper, signifies: FACS-sorted unstimulated CD4+ non-regulatory T cells. These receptors came from a human donor in good health.

The chain joins TRBV14 to TRBJ1-2; 10 nucleotides match TRBD1. Trimming removed 4 bases from V and 6 bases from J; junction bases left unmatched: 5. The CDR3 covers 14 residues. CDR1 SGHDN and CDR2 FVKESK come from the germline V gene. CDR3 sequence (DNA): TGTGCCAGCAGCCGGAGAGGGACAGGGGATGGCTACACCTTC. This encodes CASSRRGTGDGYTF.

The chain uses TRBV30 and TRBJ2-3, with 13 nucleotides matching TRBD2. Germline CDR1 is GTSNPN and CDR2 is SVGIG (reference sequence). J lost 3 bases, V lost 6 bases, and 3 bases had no gene match. This CDR3 region has 14 residues. This CDR3 reads CACSTSGRTDTQYF. CDR3 nucleotides: TGTGCCTGCTCGACTAGCGGGAGGACAGATACGCAGTATTTT.

A few counts support this clone. The chain recombines TRBV7-2 with TRBJ2-1, with TRBD2 matching over 14 bases. Germline assignment: CDR1 SGHTA and CDR2 FQGNSA. This CDR3 region has 18 residues. The J segment lost 6 bases and the V segment lost 4 bases, leaving 11 bases of the junction unmatched. CDR3 loop: CASSYGTSGRRVGNEQFF. CDR3 bases: TGTGCCAGCAGCTACGGGACTAGCGGGAGAAGGGTGGGCAATGAGCAGTTCTTC.

This sequence joins TRBV7-3 and TRBJ2-5; 8 bases fit TRBD1. The V gene end was trimmed by 5 bases and the J gene end by 4 bases; junction bases not matched to a gene: 9. Germline assignment: CDR1 SGHTA and CDR2 FQGTGA. The CDR3 sequence is 15 residues long. The CDR3 region is CASSVTGGKTETQYF. For the CDR3, the DNA is TGTGCCAGCAGCGTTACAGGGGGTAAAACAGAGACCCAGTACTTC.

This rearrangement joins TRBV7-9 to TRBJ1-2; 11 bases match TRBD1. The CDR3 consists of 14 residues. Germline lookup yields CDR1 SEHNR and CDR2 FQNEAQ (reference sequence). Trimming cost V 1 base and J 7 bases; bases outside gene matches: 2. CDR3 nucleotides: TGTGCCAGCAGCTTAGGGACAGGGGGCTCTGGCTACACCTTC. Encoded protein: CASSLGTGGSGYTF.

The chain couples TRBV28 to TRBJ1-3, with a tentative D call TRBD1 (6 bases). There are 12 residues in the CDR3. CDR1 and CDR2 (germline): MDHEN, SYDVKM. The CDR3 DNA reads as TGTGTCGCACAGGGTTCTGGAAACACCATATATTTT. Translation gives CVAQGSGNTIYF.

This sequence joins TRBV28 and TRBJ2-7, with TRBD2 identical over 12 bases. CDR3 size: 15 residues. V was clipped by 3 bases and J by 3 bases; unmatched bases: 3. Germline V gene data show CDR1 as MDHEN and CDR2 as SYDVKM. The CDR3 nucleotides are TGTGCCAGCAGTTTGCAACTAGCGGGAGGCTACGAGCAGTACTTC. The encoded protein is CASSLQLAGGYEQYF.

This chain uses TRBV5-4 with TRBJ2-5; 7 nucleotides line up with TRBD1. The CDR3 is 15 residues long. Losses at the gene ends were 5 bases for V and 1 base for J; bases not matched to a gene: 8. Germline V gene lookup returns CDR1 SGHNT and CDR2 YYREEE (reference sequence). CDR3 in amino acids: CASRPDRYLQETQYF. As DNA, the CDR3 is TGTGCCAGCAGGCCGGACAGGTACCTCCAAGAGACCCAGTACTTC.

The V gene is TRBV12-5, the J gene TRBJ2-6; a weak D match, TRBD2 (5 bases). The germline CDR1 and CDR2 sequences are LGHNT and FRNRAP. Between the trimmed V and J ends, which lost 0 bases and 0 bases, there was a span of 12 bases. The CDR3 totals 18 residues. The CDR3 nucleotides are TGTGCTAGTGGTTTGGTCAGGCAGACTACCTCTGGGGCCAACGTCCTGACTTTC. It encodes CASGLVRQTTSGANVLTF.

The rearrangement links TRBV10-1 to TRBJ2-2, with D unresolved. Trimming shortened V by 8 bases and J by 0 bases, and 13 bases separated the two germline ends. Per germline, CDR1 WNHNN and CDR2 SYGVQD (reference sequence). The CDR3 is 15 residues long. CDR3 amino acids: CASSAFSANTGELFF. The DNA of the CDR3 is TGCGCCAGCTCTGCCTTCAGCGCGAACACCGGGGAGCTGTTTTTT.

The chain couples TRBV27 to TRBJ2-3; D might be TRBD1 or TRBD2, each matching 5 bases. CDR3 size: 14 residues. Trimming took off 5 bases at V and 6 bases at J, with 15 bases between the two ends. The germline V gene has CDR1 MNHEY and CDR2 SMNVEV (reference sequence). CDR3 sequence reads: CASSDRGASDTQYF. CDR3 sequence (DNA): TGTGCCAGCAGTGATAGGGGAGCTTCGGATACGCAGTATTTT.

The rearrangement links TRBV19 to TRBJ1-1, with D possibly matching TRBD1 (6 bases). CDR3 length: 21 residues. Germline lookup yields CDR1 LNHDA and CDR2 SQIVND (reference sequence). Trimming pared 0 bases from V and 0 bases from J, leaving 26 bases between. The CDR3 coding sequence is TGTGCCAGTAGTATAGATCTATTCCATCCGAGTGGACAGTTTATGAACACTGAAGCTTTCTTT. Amino acid sequence: CASSIDLFHPSGQFMNTEAFF.

The CDR3 is CASSPPNTGGIGYTF. Written as DNA, the CDR3 is TGTGCCAGCTCACCACCCAACACAGGGGGTATCGGCTACACCTTC. V gene TRBV18 combines with J gene TRBJ1-2; 8 bases are a match to TRBD1. The germline CDR1 and CDR2 sequences are KGHSH and LQKENI. CDR3 size: 15 residues. The ends lost 0 bases at V and 8 bases at J; junction bases unmatched: 8.

This clone was seen once. The rearrangement joins TRBV7-2 to TRBJ2-5; 7 positions match TRBD2. The CDR3 length is 14 residues. Unmatched junction bases numbered 5, after V lost 2 bases and J lost 5 bases. From germline, CDR1 is SGHTA and CDR2 FQGNSA. The CDR3 coding sequence is TGTGCCAGCAGCTTAAAGGGAGGGGTCGAGACCCAGTACTTC. It is translated as CASSLKGGVETQYF.

This chain joins TRBV6-5 and TRBJ2-7; 8 nucleotides line up with TRBD2. The V gene's germline CDR1 is MNHEY and CDR2 SVGAGI. The CDR3 sequence is 15 residues long. V was pared by 5 bases and J by 6 bases, with 12 bases of the junction left unmatched. CDR3 nucleotides: TGTGCCAGCAGTATCAAAGCGGGAGCGGGGGTCGAGCAGTACTTC. Protein: CASSIKAGAGVEQYF.

The rearrangement links TRBV6-5 to TRBJ2-5; 9 bases fit TRBD1. Germline CDR1 MNHEY, CDR2 SVGAGI. The CDR3 sequence is 13 residues long. After removal of 6 bases from V and 10 bases from J, the junction contained 9 bases not matched to a gene. The CDR3 sequence is CASRKGTGYSQYF. The CDR3 nucleotides are TGTGCCAGCAGAAAAGGGACAGGGTATAGCCAGTACTTC.

The chain has TRBV19 and TRBJ2-7, with TRBD2 matching 11 bases. The trim removed 3 bases at V and 6 bases at J, leaving 13 bases unmatched. This CDR3 spans 17 amino acids. CDR1 is LNHDA, CDR2 SQIVND, per germline (reference sequence). The CDR3 coding sequence is TGTGCCAGTAGTATCGGGGCGGGACTAGCGGATCTCGGCGAGCAGTACTTC. Encoded protein: CASSIGAGLADLGEQYF. Complete variable domain (other parts from reference TRBV19 and TRBJ2-7): DGGITQSPKYLFRKEGQNVTLSCEQNLNHDAMYWYRQDPGQGLRLIYYSQIVNDFQKGDIAEGYSVSREKKESFPLTVTSAQKNPTAFYLCASSIGAGLADLGEQYFGPGTRLTVT.

The chain carries TRBV5-1 and TRBJ1-4, with D maybe TRBD1 (5 bases). The CDR3 sequence is 17 residues long. Germline V gives CDR1 SGHRS, CDR2 YFSETQ. The V end lost 4 bases, the J end lost 7 bases, and 23 bases lay between the germline ends. The CDR3 loop is CASSAGGDHLRGEKLFF. CDR3 nucleotides: TGCGCCAGCAGCGCGGGGGGGGACCACCTTCGGGGTGAAAAACTGTTTTTT.

The chain has TRBV9 and TRBJ2-5, with D possibly TRBD1 on 6 matching bases. The CDR3 contains 15 residues. V lost 2 bases and J lost 0, with 11 bases in between. Germline V gene data show CDR1 as SGDLS and CDR2 as YYNGEE. CDR3 DNA sequence: TGTGCCAGCAGCGTCGAACAGGGTTACCAAGAGACCCAGTACTTC. The encoded protein is CASSVEQGYQETQYF.

This chain links TRBV7-8 with TRBJ2-3, with a possible D match to TRBD2 (5 bases). CDR3 length: 16 amino acids. The germline gives CDR1 SGHVS, CDR2 FQNEAQ. V was pared by 1 base and J by 11 bases, with 22 bases between. CDR3 residues: CASSLVLRLAAVGQYF. The DNA for the CDR3 is TGTGCCAGCAGCTTAGTATTGCGGCTAGCCGCGGTTGGGCAGTATTTT. Full variable domain (missing parts from reference TRBV7-8 and TRBJ2-3): GAGVSQSPRYKVAKRGQDVALRCDPISGHVSLFWYQQALGQGPEFLTYFQNEAQLDKSGLPSDRFFAERPEGSVSTLKIQRTQQEDSAVYLCASSLVLRLAAVGQYFGPGTRLTVL.

The chain has TRBV18 and TRBJ2-3; D call uncertain. V gave up 5 bases and J gave up 2 bases, with 5 bases separating them. The CDR3 is 12 amino acids. CDR1 is KGHSH, CDR2 LQKENI, per germline. DNA of the CDR3: TGTGCCAGCTCAGGGAACACAGATACGCAGTATTTT. Protein: CASSGNTDTQYF.

The V gene is TRBV7-9, the J gene TRBJ1-1; TRBD1 might be the D (6 bases). Germline CDR1 and CDR2: SEHNR and FQNEAQ (reference sequence). Trimming took off 1 base at V and 6 bases at J, with 12 bases between the two ends. The CDR3 extends over 14 amino acids. Here the CDR3 reads CASSLVMGASEAFF. The DNA of the CDR3 is TGTGCCAGCAGCTTAGTTATGGGGGCTTCTGAAGCTTTCTTT. Together with reference TRBV7-9 and TRBJ1-1, the CDR3 gives the full variable domain: DTGVSQNPRHKITKRGQNVTFRCDPISEHNRLYWYRQTLGQGPEFLTYFQNEAQLEKSRLLSDRFSAERPKGSFSTLEIQRTEQGDSAMYLCASSLVMGASEAFFGQGTRLTVV.

The gene calls are TRBV28 and TRBJ1-2; D might be TRBD1 (5 bases). In germline, CDR1 is MDHEN, CDR2 SYDVKM. V was cut by 4 bases and J by 5 bases, with 8 bases left in between. The CDR3 is made up of 12 amino acids. Here the CDR3 reads CASSSGTYGYTF. Written as DNA, the CDR3 is TGTGCCAGCAGTTCCGGGACGTATGGCTACACCTTC.

The chain joins TRBV11-2 to TRBJ2-7; tentative D call: TRBD1 (5 bases). The CDR3 consists of 15 residues. The V end lost 5 bases, the J end lost 0 bases, and 14 bases lay between the germline ends. CDR1 and CDR2 from the germline V gene are SGHAT and FQNNGV. The CDR3 region has the DNA TGTGCCAGCAGCCCGCAGGGCGCCCGCTCCTACGAGCAGTACTTC. Translating it yields CASSPQGARSYEQYF.

This chain uses TRBV5-1 with TRBJ1-1, with D perhaps TRBD1 (6 bases). The CDR3 runs 14 residues. With 4 bases removed from V and 1 base from J, the gap between germline ends came to 11 bases. Germline CDR1 reads SGHRS; CDR2 reads YFSETQ. The CDR3 is CASSQGGTNTEAFF. The CDR3 coding sequence is TGCGCCAGCAGCCAAGGGGGGACGAACACTGAAGCTTTCTTT.

The J gene is TRBJ2-5, the V gene TRBV18; D is ambiguous. The germline V and J ends were trimmed by 2 bases and 5 bases, with 12 bases remaining between them. The CDR3 length is 14 residues. CDR1 is KGHSH and CDR2 is LQKENI in the germline V gene. Here the CDR3 reads CASSPSHLKETQYF. In DNA form, the CDR3 reads TGTGCCAGCTCACCATCTCACCTCAAGGAGACCCAGTACTTC.

The chain links TRBV7-9 to TRBJ2-6; no clear D. The V and J ends lost 5 bases and 4 bases respectively, with 15 bases between them. Germline values: CDR1 SEHNR, CDR2 FQNEAQ (reference sequence). CDR3 size: 16 residues. The CDR3, as DNA: TGTGCCAGCAGCACTACAGTGGGCTACGGGGCCAACGTCCTGACTTTC. Amino acid sequence: CASSTTVGYGANVLTF.

This chain links TRBV11-3 with TRBJ2-5; the D is unclear. V dropped 5 bases and J dropped 4 bases, with 11 bases sitting between them. Per the germline V gene, CDR1 is SGHNT and CDR2 is YENEEA. This CDR3 spans 13 amino acids. CDR3 loop: CASSLSWGETQYF. As DNA, the CDR3 is TGTGCCAGCAGCCTAAGCTGGGGAGAGACCCAGTACTTC.